This T cell receptor (beta chain) was captured by sequencing in a study of T cell changes during pregnancy in multiple sclerosis. Germline V gene data show CDR1 as SSHAT and CDR2 as FNYEAQ (reference sequence). This CDR3 contains 15 residues. V lost 1 base and J lost 7; bases outside the gene matches: 2. Clones were read by immunoSEQ multiplex PCR, and TCRdb kept only the in-frame ones, dropping some. The sample consists of some 80,000 clones, roughly 91% of them appearing once. The chain recombines TRBV7-7 with TRBJ2-1; 12 positions match TRBD2. The sample here was peripheral blood, taken in the first trimester of pregnancy. The clonotype originates from a female donor with multiple sclerosis, enrolled in a pregnancy study. CDR3 protein: CASSLGTSGANEQFF. In DNA form, the CDR3 reads TGTGCCAGCAGCTTAGGGACTAGCGGGGCAAATGAGCAGTTCTTC.